This TCR beta chain comes out of a study of blood T cell repertoires in COVID-19. Study summary: Some COVID-19 samples were acute and others convalescent; all came from the United States, Italy and Spain. T cells, B-cell-depleted T cells, or PBMCs provided the cDNA or gDNA that served as material.

V lost 2 bases and J lost 7, with 5 bases in between. This CDR3 has 11 amino acids. In germline, CDR1 is LNHDA, CDR2 SQIVND (reference sequence). TCRdb's copy holds only in-frame clones and misses some; the assay was immunoSEQ multiplex PCR. The sample gives some 190,000 clones, roughly 84% of which show up once; about 6.8% is in the top ten. This receptor was taken from a woman between 40 and 55 years old who had recovered from COVID-19. Sequencing input: peripheral blood. The chain recombines TRBV19 with TRBJ1-1; D unresolved. The CDR3 DNA sequence: TGTGCCAGTAGTATAACACATGAAGCTTTCTTT. Its protein is CASSITHEAFF.